The 30 T cell receptor beta chains in this list originate from one sample, sequenced in a study of OX40 agonist ivuxolimab in advanced cancers. The method was immunoSEQ multiplex PCR; TCRdb's version includes in-frame clones alone and lacks a portion of them. The sample gives around 20,000 clones, 65% to 85% of which show up once; 40% to 50% is in the top ten. The sample was CD4+ or CD8+ T cells sorted from blood, taken in a trial of the OX40 agonist ivuxolimab. These TCRs come from an adult with an advanced solid tumor such as melanoma, head and neck, liver or kidney cancer.

The V and J genes are TRBV5-1 and TRBJ1-5; D gene unclear. The CDR3 is 16 residues long. The V end lost 2 bases, the J end lost 2 bases, and 14 bases lay between the germline ends. CDR1 is SGHRS and CDR2 is YFSETQ in the germline V gene. CDR3 amino acids: CASSLSPLAGNQPQHF. The CDR3 DNA reads TGCGCCAGCAGCTTATCCCCTCTGGCGGGCAATCAGCCCCAGCATTTT.

This chain connects TRBV9 to TRBJ2-3, with 8 bases matching TRBD2. This CDR3 contains 16 residues. Germline V lookup: CDR1 SGDLS, CDR2 YYNGEE. The V and J ends lost 4 bases and 0 bases, in that order; junction bases with no gene match: 7. The CDR3: CASSNGGGPSTDTQYF. The CDR3 region has the DNA TGTGCCAGCAGCAACGGGGGGGGCCCTAGCACAGATACGCAGTATTTT.

The gene calls are TRBV9 and TRBJ1-1; D remains unclear. The CDR3 has 14 amino acids. Germline CDR1 reads SGDLS; CDR2 reads YYNGEE. Trimming removed 0 bases from V and 7 bases from J, with 13 bases in between. The CDR3 DNA sequence: TGTGCCAGCAGCGTAGGTCGGTCTGGCATTGAAGCTTTCTTT. Protein product: CASSVGRSGIEAFF.

The chain employs TRBV11-1 and TRBJ2-7; maybe TRBD1 (5 bases). Trimming cost V 5 bases and J 6 bases, with 26 bases left between them. The CDR3 covers 17 residues. Germline values: CDR1 SGHAT, CDR2 FQDESV (reference sequence). CDR3 nucleotides: TGTGCCAGCAGCCCCTTCGTGACGGATCCGCCAGGGATCGAGCAGTACTTC. Its protein product is CASSPFVTDPPGIEQYF.

The chain joins TRBV5-5 to TRBJ1-5; D not certain. CDR1 and CDR2 (germline): SGHKS, YYEKEE (reference sequence). The CDR3 is made up of 14 amino acids. Trimming removed 7 bases from V and 0 bases from J, with 11 bases in between. Here the CDR3 reads CASSLGISNQPQHF. The CDR3 nucleotides read TGTGCCAGCTCCTTGGGGATTAGCAATCAGCCCCAGCATTTT.

This chain joins TRBV2 and TRBJ1-2; 7 bases are a match to TRBD1. V lost 7 bases to trimming and J lost 2 bases; unmatched junction nucleotides: 10. The germline CDR1 and CDR2 sequences are SNHLY and FYNNEI. CDR3 size: 15 residues. CDR3 bases: TGTGCCAGCAACGGGCGGGACAGTGTGAACTATGGCTACACCTTC. Amino acid sequence: CASNGRDSVNYGYTF.

J is TRBJ2-5 and V is TRBV28; D possibly corresponds to TRBD2 (6 bases). The CDR3 runs 14 residues. The ends were cut back, 4 bases at V and 5 bases at J, with 14 bases in the middle. Germline V gene sequence: CDR1 MDHEN, CDR2 SYDVKM. The DNA of the CDR3 is TGTGCCAGCAGTTCCCCCGGGACTGCGGAGACCCAGTACTTC. Its protein is CASSSPGTAETQYF.

This chain joins TRBV21-1 and TRBJ1-6. TRBV21-1 is a pseudogene locus. The CDR3 is made up of 14 amino acids. For the CDR3, the DNA is TGTGCCAGCAGCTTAGCGCGGGACAATTCACCCCTCCACTTT. Its protein product is CASSLARDNSPLHF.

The chain employs TRBV7-8 and TRBJ1-2, with no clear D. V gave up 1 base and J gave up 7 bases, with 19 bases separating them. This CDR3 region has 16 residues. Germline V gene data show CDR1 as SGHVS and CDR2 as FQNEAQ. CDR3 region: CASSLGPVGNKRGYTF. The CDR3 DNA reads as TGTGCCAGCAGCTTAGGGCCCGTTGGGAATAAACGTGGCTACACCTTC.

The CDR3 sequence is CASSRRTGIYEQYF. The CDR3 DNA is TGTGCCAGCAGTCGGCGAACAGGAATCTACGAGCAGTACTTC. The gene calls are TRBV6-6 and TRBJ2-7; D may be TRBD1 (5 bases). Trimming stripped 5 bases from V and 3 bases from J, with 14 bases between. The CDR3 runs 14 residues. Germline values: CDR1 MNHNY, CDR2 SVGAGI (reference sequence).

This chain connects TRBV19 to TRBJ1-5; TRBD1 aligns across 7 bases. CDR1 and CDR2 from the germline V gene are LNHDA and SQIVND (reference sequence). The CDR3 has 15 residues. Losses at the gene ends were 11 bases for V and 3 bases for J; bases not matched to a gene: 13. The chain's CDR3 is CAGGTGVDPNQPQHF. The CDR3 coding sequence is TGTGCCGGCGGAACAGGGGTTGATCCCAATCAGCCCCAGCATTTT.

The genes are TRBV6-6 and TRBJ1-2, with a possible D match to TRBD1 (6 bases). There are 12 residues in the CDR3. Germline CDR1 MNHNY, CDR2 SVGAGI (reference sequence). V dropped 5 bases and J dropped 7 bases, with 11 bases sitting between them. The CDR3 DNA reads as TGTGCCAGCAGTCTCAGGACAGCTGGCTACACCTTC. Its translation: CASSLRTAGYTF.

This clone rates as large. The chain employs TRBV2 and TRBJ2-1; D possibly corresponds to TRBD2 (7 bases). The CDR3 contains 16 residues. Trimming left V 2 bases short and J 8 bases short, with 19 bases between. The germline V gene has CDR1 SNHLY and CDR2 FYNNEI. CDR3 sequence reads: CASSELDSAGADEQFF. DNA for the CDR3: TGTGCCAGCAGTGAACTGGACAGCGCGGGGGCGGATGAGCAGTTCTTC.

In nucleotides, the CDR3 is TGTGCCAGTAGTATGGCGGACGGGACCTACGAGCAGTACTTC. Protein sequence: CASSMADGTYEQYF. The rearrangement joins TRBV19 to TRBJ2-7; D possibly corresponds to TRBD2 (5 bases). The V end lost 3 bases, the J end lost 2 bases, and 11 bases lay between the germline ends. This CDR3 is built from 14 residues. Germline V gene data show CDR1 as LNHDA and CDR2 as SQIVND (reference sequence).

This chain connects TRBV28 to TRBJ2-2; D might be TRBD1 (7 bases). The CDR3 length is 15 residues. Germline CDR1 reads MDHEN; CDR2 reads SYDVKM. Trimming pared 8 bases from V and 9 bases from J, leaving 22 bases between. CDR3 protein: CASFPTGLEGWELFF. The DNA of the CDR3 is TGTGCCAGCTTCCCGACAGGGTTGGAGGGATGGGAGCTGTTTTTT.

This clone turned up a few times. The chain combines TRBV4-2 with TRBJ1-6, with a tentative D call TRBD1 (6 bases). V gave up 5 bases and J gave up 5 bases, with 16 bases separating them. The germline gives CDR1 LGHNA, CDR2 YNFKEQ. This CDR3 region has 16 residues. This chain's CDR3 is CASSDPQGENNSPLHF. The DNA of the CDR3 is TGTGCCAGCAGCGACCCACAGGGAGAGAATAATTCACCCCTCCACTTT.

J is TRBJ1-2 and V is TRBV5-4, with a tentative D call TRBD1 (6 bases). V was trimmed by 3 bases and J by 4 bases, leaving 13 bases between them. Germline V gene data show CDR1 as SGHNT and CDR2 as YYREEE (reference sequence). This CDR3 spans 14 amino acids. This CDR3 reads CASSSFPGAYGYTF. The CDR3 nucleotides read TGTGCCAGCAGCTCCTTCCCGGGGGCCTATGGCTACACCTTC.

The chain couples TRBV7-9 to TRBJ2-1; D gene unclear. This CDR3 region has 14 residues. V was shortened by 1 base and J by 5 bases, with 9 bases between the two germline ends. Germline assignment: CDR1 SEHNR and CDR2 FQNEAQ (reference sequence). CDR3 coding DNA: TGTGCCAGCAGCTTAGGTGGCTGGCACAATGAGCAGTTCTTC. This encodes CASSLGGWHNEQFF.

This clone was seen just once. V usage is TRBV7-9 and J usage is TRBJ2-3; unclear D gene. This CDR3 comprises 13 residues. The germline gives CDR1 SEHNR, CDR2 FQNEAQ (reference sequence). The germline V and J ends were trimmed by 1 base and 11 bases, with 13 bases remaining between them. In DNA form, the CDR3 reads TGTGCCAGCAGCTTAGGGGTTGAGCAGGAGCAGTATTTT. Its translation is CASSLGVEQEQYF.

Only one count was recorded for this clone. V usage is TRBV7-9 and J usage is TRBJ1-2, with a weak D call TRBD1 (6 bases). Trimming removed 1 base from V and 8 bases from J, with 14 bases in between. CDR1 is SEHNR and CDR2 is FQNEAQ in the germline V gene (reference sequence). This CDR3 region has 14 residues. The CDR3 loop reads CASSLGPGARGYTF. The CDR3 nucleotides read TGTGCCAGCAGCTTAGGGCCGGGGGCGCGCGGCTACACCTTC.

The genes are TRBV4-1 and TRBJ2-1, with 8 bases that match TRBD2. The germline CDR1 and CDR2 sequences are MGHRA and YSYEKL. The CDR3 contains 16 residues. V lost 1 base and J lost 7; bases outside the gene matches: 9. The CDR3 DNA follows: TGCGCCAGCAGCCAAGCCGGACCCAGCGGGGGAAATGAGCAGTTCTTC. Encoded protein: CASSQAGPSGGNEQFF.

This clone has just a few counts. This sequence joins TRBV7-3 and TRBJ2-1, with D tentatively TRBD1 or TRBD2 (5 bases each). Between the trimmed V and J ends, which lost 1 base and 8 bases, there was a span of 15 bases. The CDR3 totals 15 residues. From germline, CDR1 is SGHTA and CDR2 FQGTGA. This CDR3 reads CASSLIGAGGDEQFF. The CDR3, as DNA: TGTGCCAGCAGCTTAATCGGGGCCGGTGGCGATGAGCAGTTCTTC.

V and J are TRBV10-3 and TRBJ1-2; no definite D call. The CDR3 has 12 residues. The germline V and J ends were trimmed by 10 bases and 8 bases, with 17 bases remaining between them. Looked up from germline, CDR1 is ENHRY and CDR2 is SYGVKD. The CDR3 DNA is TGTGCCACCGCGGATGAAGCGGAGGGCTACACCTTC. Translation gives CATADEAEGYTF.

This clone was seen a few times. The chain employs TRBV10-1 and TRBJ2-1, with 10 nucleotides matching TRBD2. CDR3 size: 15 residues. Germline-derived CDR1 and CDR2 are WNHNN and SYGVQD (reference sequence). Unmatched junction bases numbered 7, after V lost 2 bases and J lost 9 bases. The CDR3 loop is CASSEISGGQSEQFF. CDR3 nucleotides: TGCGCCAGCAGTGAGATTAGCGGGGGGCAAAGTGAGCAGTTCTTC.

The chain links TRBV6-5 to TRBJ2-7; 7 bases fit TRBD2. The CDR3 loop spans 13 amino acids. From germline, CDR1 is MNHEY and CDR2 SVGAGI. With V trimmed by 1 base and J by 6 bases, 3 bases remained unmatched. This CDR3 is CASSYLGGSEQYF. DNA of the CDR3: TGTGCCAGCAGTTACTTGGGGGGGAGCGAGCAGTACTTC.

This clone appeared a few times. J is TRBJ1-2 and V is TRBV14; TRBD1 matches at 7 bases. V gave up 4 bases and J gave up 7 bases; unmatched junction bases: 9. CDR3 length equals 14 residues. Looked up from germline, CDR1 is SGHDN and CDR2 is FVKESK. The CDR3 DNA reads TGTGCCAGCAGCCCCGCCGACAGGGCCCCTGGCTACACCTTC. It is translated as CASSPADRAPGYTF.

The rearrangement links TRBV4-1 to TRBJ1-3; TRBD1 is a possible D gene (6 bases). Germline V gene sequence: CDR1 MGHRA, CDR2 YSYEKL. The CDR3 runs 13 residues. The V and J ends lost 2 bases and 7 bases respectively, with 9 bases between them. CDR3 amino acids: CASSQTQGNTIYF. The CDR3 DNA is TGCGCCAGCAGCCAAACACAGGGTAACACCATATATTTT.

J is TRBJ1-1 and V is TRBV6-1; 7 bases map to TRBD1. V lost 4 bases to trimming and J lost 0 bases; unmatched junction nucleotides: 14. Germline V gives CDR1 MNHNS, CDR2 SASEGT. This CDR3 is built from 18 residues. The CDR3 DNA sequence: TGTGCCAGCAGTGCTTCCGGGACAGAGAAATACATGAACACTGAAGCTTTCTTT. It codes for CASSASGTEKYMNTEAFF.

Details on this clone: Because it lacks the conserved phenylalanine or tryptophan at the end, this CDR3 is likely a read error. J is TRBJ2-2 and V is TRBV5-1; no clear D gene. Germline-derived CDR1 and CDR2 are SGHRS and YFSETQ. This CDR3 region has 11 residues. CDR3 nucleotides: TGCGGCCGACCAAACACCGGGGAGCTGTTTTCT. This encodes CGRPNTGELFS.

The gene calls are TRBV7-3 and TRBJ2-5; unclear D gene. V was pared by 1 base and J by 5 bases, with 8 bases between. Germline lookup yields CDR1 SGHTA and CDR2 FQGTGA. The CDR3 has 13 residues. The CDR3 sequence is CASSLIDAETQYF. As DNA, the CDR3 is TGTGCCAGCAGCTTAATTGACGCGGAGACCCAGTACTTC. The full variable domain, its missing parts supplied by reference TRBV7-3 and TRBJ2-5, is GAGVSQTPSNKVTEKGKYVELRCDPISGHTALYWYRQSLGQGPEFLIYFQGTGAADDSGLPNDRFFAVRPEGSVSTLKIQRTERGDSAVYLCASSLIDAETQYFGPGTRLLVL.